What follows describes a single T cell receptor beta chain. The source of the sample is a study of blood T cell repertoires in COVID-19. Study in general: The United States, Italy and Spain supplied acute and convalescent COVID-19 samples. The analysed material was cDNA or gDNA that came from T cells, B-cell-depleted T cells, or PBMCs.

As handled by the study authors: From reference gene primer amplification, estimates of nucleated cell counts were derived. The method was immunoSEQ multiplex PCR; TCRdb's version includes in-frame clones alone and lacks a portion of them. V, J and clone size derive from that table, while D and trimming were established from the DNA sequence. This table has about 160,000 clones, approximately 87% appearing once. The V segment lost 9 bases and the J segment 0 bases; nucleotides outside the gene matches: 13. CDR3 length equals 16 residues. The germline V gene has CDR1 LNHDA and CDR2 SQIVND (reference sequence). Seattle's enrolled individuals joined amid active infection and were then monitored longitudinally.

The V and J genes are TRBV19 and TRBJ1-2, with TRBD1 matching over 7 bases. This clonotype was obtained from a woman in her sixties or seventies with COVID-19, enrolled during active disease. Sequencing used peripheral blood. CDR3 protein: CASTEQGSLANYGYTF. CDR3 nucleotide sequence: TGTGCCAGCACCGAACAGGGGTCCCTAGCTAACTATGGCTACACCTTC.